This T cell receptor beta chain was identified during a study of CXCR3-negative and CXCR3-positive naive CD8 T cells. Via 5' RACE with UMI labels, TRB cDNA libraries were prepared. Following a re-call of the 5' RACE reads, TCRdb has one entry per CDR3 protein and lacks DNA. The sample totals about 86,000 distinct CDR3 sequences. The CDR3 is made up of 15 amino acids. In germline, CDR1 is DFQATT, CDR2 SNEGSKA (reference sequence). In regard to this clonotype: Antigen specificity is unknown.

Study results and limitations: TRBV-TRBJ usage was similar across naive CXCR3 subsets but distinct in memory cells. Hydrophobicity was higher for TRB CDR3s found in CXCR3-positive naive cells than in CXCR3-negative naive cells. Cryopreservation partially decreased CXCR3 expression, and most assays used fresh PBMCs. Diversity was high in both naive subsets and much lower in memory cells.

The sequence was obtained from a human donor in good health. Some clones in this sample may be carry-over from other donors' samples. Sequenced sample: naive CXCR3+ CD8+ T cells from blood. Subset reported: CD45RO-CCR7+CD27+CD95- naive CD8+ T cells expressing CXCR3 (TNR3+). V is TRBV20-1 and J is TRBJ1-5; lacking DNA, the TRBD1 call made by TCRdb goes unchecked. CDR3 region: CSANRRLQGIEPQHF.